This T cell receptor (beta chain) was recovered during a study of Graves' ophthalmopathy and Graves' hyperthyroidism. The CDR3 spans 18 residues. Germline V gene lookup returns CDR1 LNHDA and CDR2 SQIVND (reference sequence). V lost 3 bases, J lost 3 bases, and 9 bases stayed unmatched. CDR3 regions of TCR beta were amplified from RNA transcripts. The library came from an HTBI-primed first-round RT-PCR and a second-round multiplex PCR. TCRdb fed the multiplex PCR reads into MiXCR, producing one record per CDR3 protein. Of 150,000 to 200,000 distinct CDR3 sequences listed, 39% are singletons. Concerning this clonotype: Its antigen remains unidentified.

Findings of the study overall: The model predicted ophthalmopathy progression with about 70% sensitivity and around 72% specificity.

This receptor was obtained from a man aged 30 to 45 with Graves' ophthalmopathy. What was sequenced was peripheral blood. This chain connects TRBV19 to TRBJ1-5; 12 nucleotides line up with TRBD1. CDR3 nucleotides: TGTGCCAGTAGTATCTCTCCGGGACAGGGGGCCGCCAATCAGCCCCAGCATTTT. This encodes CASSISPGQGAANQPQHF.